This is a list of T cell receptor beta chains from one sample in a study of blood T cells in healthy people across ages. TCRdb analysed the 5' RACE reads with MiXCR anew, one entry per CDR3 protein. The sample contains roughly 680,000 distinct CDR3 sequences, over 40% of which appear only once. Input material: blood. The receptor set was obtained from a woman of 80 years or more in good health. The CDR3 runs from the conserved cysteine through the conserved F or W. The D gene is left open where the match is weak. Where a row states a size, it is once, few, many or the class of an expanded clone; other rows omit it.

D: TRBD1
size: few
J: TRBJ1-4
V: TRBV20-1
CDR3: CSARRGQGTEKLFF
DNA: TGCAGTGCTAGGAGGGGACAGGGGACGGAAAAACTGTTTTTT

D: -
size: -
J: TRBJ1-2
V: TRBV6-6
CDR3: CASSTEANYGYTF
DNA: TGTGCCAGCAGTACAGAAGCTAACTATGGCTACACCTTC

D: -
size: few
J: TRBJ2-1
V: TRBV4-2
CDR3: CASSQEGAFYNEQFF
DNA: TGTGCCAGCAGCCAAGAGGGAGCGTTCTACAATGAGCAGTTCTTC

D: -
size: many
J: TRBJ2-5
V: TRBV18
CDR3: CASSPGVGTQYF
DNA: TGTGCCAGCTCACCGGGGGTTGGGACCCAGTACTTC

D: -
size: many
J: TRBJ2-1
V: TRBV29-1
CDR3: CSVRASSYNEQFF
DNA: TGCAGCGTTAGAGCTAGCTCCTACAATGAGCAGTTCTTC

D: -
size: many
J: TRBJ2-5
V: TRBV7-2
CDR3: CASSLFYEETQYF
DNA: TGTGCCAGCAGCTTATTCTACGAAGAGACCCAGTACTTC

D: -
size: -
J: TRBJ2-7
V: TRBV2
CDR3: CASNLPGAVWDEQYF
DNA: TGTGCCAGCAATCTACCTGGGGCTGTATGGGACGAGCAGTACTTC

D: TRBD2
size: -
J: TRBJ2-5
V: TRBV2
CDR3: CASSERGLAEETQYF
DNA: TGTGCCAGCAGTGAGAGGGGACTAGCGGAAGAGACCCAGTACTTC

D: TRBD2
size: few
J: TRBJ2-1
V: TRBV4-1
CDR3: CASSQDRGVTGGLNEQFF
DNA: TGCGCCAGCAGCCAAGATCGCGGTGTAACGGGGGGGTTGAATGAGCAGTTCTTC

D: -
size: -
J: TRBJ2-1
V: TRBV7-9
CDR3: CASSATLDEQFF
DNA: TGTGCCAGCAGCGCGACCCTCGATGAGCAGTTCTTC

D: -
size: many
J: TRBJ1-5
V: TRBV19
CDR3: CASSLEGSYQPQHF
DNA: TGTGCCAGTAGTCTAGAGGGCAGCTATCAGCCCCAGCATTTT

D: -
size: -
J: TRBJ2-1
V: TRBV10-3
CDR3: CAISEGGAGIEQFF
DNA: TGTGCCATCAGTGAAGGCGGGGCGGGCATTGAGCAGTTCTTC

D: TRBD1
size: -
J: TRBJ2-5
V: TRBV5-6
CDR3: CASSFGTGADGETQYF
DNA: TGTGCCAGCAGCTTCGGGACAGGGGCGGACGGGGAGACCCAGTACTTC

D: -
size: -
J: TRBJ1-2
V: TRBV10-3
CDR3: CAISRVGLDYGYTF
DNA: TGTGCCATCAGCAGGGTCGGGTTGGACTATGGCTACACCTTC

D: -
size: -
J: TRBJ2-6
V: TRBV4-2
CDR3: CASSQVRGAGANVLTF
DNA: TGTGCCAGCAGCCAAGTACGAGGGGCCGGGGCCAACGTCCTGACTTTC

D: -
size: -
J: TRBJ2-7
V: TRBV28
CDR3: CATSVSRLSYEQYF
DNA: TGTGCCACCAGCGTCAGTCGACTCTCCTACGAGCAGTACTTC

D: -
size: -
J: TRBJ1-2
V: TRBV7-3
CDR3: CASSLGPRYGYTF
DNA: TGTGCCAGCAGCCTAGGACCCCGCTATGGCTACACCTTC

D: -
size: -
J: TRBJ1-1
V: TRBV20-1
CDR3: CSDTGRARTEAFF
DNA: TGCAGTGACACGGGCCGTGCTCGCACTGAAGCTTTCTTT

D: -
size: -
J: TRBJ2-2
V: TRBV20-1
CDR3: CSALGPNTGELFF
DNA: TGCAGTGCTCTGGGACCGAACACCGGGGAGCTGTTTTTT

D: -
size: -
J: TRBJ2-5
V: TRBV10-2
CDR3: CASSGLWTDQETQYF
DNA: TGCGCCAGCAGTGGTTTGTGGACAGATCAAGAGACCCAGTACTTC

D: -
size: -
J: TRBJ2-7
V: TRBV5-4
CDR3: CASSLWQGIDEQYF
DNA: TGTGCCAGCAGCTTGTGGCAGGGGATCGACGAGCAGTACTTC

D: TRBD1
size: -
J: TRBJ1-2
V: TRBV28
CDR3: CASSSPPQGVYGYTF
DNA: TGTGCCAGCAGTTCCCCCCCACAGGGGGTCTATGGCTACACCTTC

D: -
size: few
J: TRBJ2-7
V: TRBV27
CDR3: CASSSDVGLASYEQYF
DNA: TGTGCCAGCAGCAGCGATGTCGGGCTAGCCTCCTACGAGCAGTACTTC

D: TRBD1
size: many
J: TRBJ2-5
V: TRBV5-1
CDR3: CASSQGTGNGVQYF
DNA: TGCGCCAGCAGCCAAGGGACAGGGAATGGGGTGCAGTACTTC

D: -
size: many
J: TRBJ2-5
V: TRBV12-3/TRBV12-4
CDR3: CASSLVEETQYF
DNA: TGTGCCAGCAGTTTAGTGGAAGAGACCCAGTACTTC

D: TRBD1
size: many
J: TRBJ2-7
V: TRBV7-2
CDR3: CASARDRPYEQYF
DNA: TGTGCCAGCGCACGGGACAGACCCTACGAGCAGTACTTC

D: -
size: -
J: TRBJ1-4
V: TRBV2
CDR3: CASANRQANEKLFF
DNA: TGTGCCAGCGCTAATCGACAGGCTAATGAAAAACTGTTTTTT

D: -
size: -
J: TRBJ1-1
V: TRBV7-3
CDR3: CASSLGYGGLNTEAFF
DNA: TGTGCCAGCAGCTTAGGCTACGGGGGCCTGAACACTGAAGCTTTCTTT

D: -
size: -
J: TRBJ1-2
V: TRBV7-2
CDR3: CASSYPTDYNYGYTF
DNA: TGTGCCAGCAGCTACCCGACGGATTATAACTATGGCTACACCTTC

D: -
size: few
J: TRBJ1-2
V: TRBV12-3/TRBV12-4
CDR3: CASSRVKEGNYGYTF
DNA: TGTGCCAGCAGTCGGGTCAAAGAGGGAAACTATGGCTACACCTTC

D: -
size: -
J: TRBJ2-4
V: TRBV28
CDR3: CASSLMLGDIQYF
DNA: TGTGCCAGCAGTTTAATGCTGGGGGACATTCAGTACTTC

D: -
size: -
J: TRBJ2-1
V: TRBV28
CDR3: CASIGGAAAAYNEQFF
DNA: TGTGCCAGCATTGGCGGTGCTGCGGCCGCGTACAATGAGCAGTTCTTC

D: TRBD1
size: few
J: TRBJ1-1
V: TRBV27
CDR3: CASSRQGLNTEAFF
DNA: TGTGCCAGCAGCCGACAGGGTCTGAACACTGAAGCTTTCTTT

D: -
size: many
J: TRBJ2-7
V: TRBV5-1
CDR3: CASSSLGGTVTGQYF
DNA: TGCGCCAGCAGCTCGCTAGGCGGGACTGTTACGGGGCAGTACTTC

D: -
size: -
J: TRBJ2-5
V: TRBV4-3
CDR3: CASSQVGRETQYF
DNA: TGCGCCAGCAGCCAAGTGGGGCGAGAGACCCAGTACTTC

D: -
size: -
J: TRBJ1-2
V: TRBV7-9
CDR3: CASSLADYTKANYGYTF
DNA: TGTGCCAGCAGCTTAGCGGACTACACTAAAGCTAACTATGGCTACACCTTC

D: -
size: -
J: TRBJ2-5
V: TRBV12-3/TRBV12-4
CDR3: CASSLSHVQYF
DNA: TGTGCCAGCAGTTTAAGCCACGTGCAGTACTTC

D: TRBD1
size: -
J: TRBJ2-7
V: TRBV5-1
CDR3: CASSQGQVRSYEQYF
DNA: TGCGCCAGCAGCCAAGGACAGGTCCGCTCCTACGAGCAGTACTTC

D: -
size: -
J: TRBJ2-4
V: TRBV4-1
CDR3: CASSQLGPLTVAKNIQYF
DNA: TGCGCCAGCAGCCAACTAGGACCCCTGACAGTAGCCAAAAACATTCAGTACTTC

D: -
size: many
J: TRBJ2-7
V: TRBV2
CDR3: CASSVELAYEQYF
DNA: TGTGCCAGCAGTGTGGAACTAGCCTACGAGCAGTACTTC

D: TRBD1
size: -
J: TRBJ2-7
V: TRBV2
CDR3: CASTWDRGSYEQYF
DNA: TGTGCCAGCACTTGGGACAGGGGATCCTACGAGCAGTACTTC

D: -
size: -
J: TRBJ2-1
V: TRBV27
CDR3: CASGPDEGLEQFF
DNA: TGTGCCAGCGGGCCGGATGAAGGGCTTGAGCAGTTCTTC

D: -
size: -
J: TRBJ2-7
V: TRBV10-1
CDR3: CASSESTDGGPYNEQYF
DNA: TGCGCCAGCAGTGAGTCGACGGATGGAGGGCCTTACAATGAGCAGTACTTC

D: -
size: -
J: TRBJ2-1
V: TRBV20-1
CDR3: CSAKGWEGEYEQFF
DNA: TGCAGTGCTAAGGGGTGGGAGGGGGAGTATGAGCAGTTCTTC

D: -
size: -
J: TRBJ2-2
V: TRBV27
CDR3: CASSSHRKANTGELFF
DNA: TGTGCCAGCAGTTCCCACAGAAAGGCTAACACCGGGGAGCTGTTTTTT

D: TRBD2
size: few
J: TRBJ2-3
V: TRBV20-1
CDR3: CSAPSGRGTTDTQYF
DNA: TGCAGTGCCCCTAGCGGGAGAGGGACCACAGATACGCAGTATTTT